This T cell receptor beta chain was observed in a study of blood T cell repertoires in COVID-19. Across the study: Sites across the United States, Italy and Spain contributed samples from acute and convalescent COVID-19. PBMCs, B-cell-depleted T cells, or T cells provided the cDNA or gDNA that made up the material.

Cohort placement rested on clinical history that participants reported themselves. Germline lookup yields CDR1 MNHEY and CDR2 SVGAGI. The J segment lost 5 bases and the V segment lost 6 bases, leaving 9 bases of the junction unmatched. This CDR3 region has 14 residues. Per the original methods: Reference gene primer amplification gave estimated nucleated cell counts. Method: immunoSEQ multiplex PCR; TCRdb's copy keeps in-frame clones and lacks some. The DNA was the basis for D and trimming; V, J and clone size are from that table. Seen here are around 290,000 clones, around nine tenths observed once, and the top ten hold about 2.6%.

The sample comprised PBMCs or T cells enriched from blood (not recorded which). The chain has TRBV6-5 and TRBJ2-5; TRBD2 matches 7 bases. The receptor was isolated from a woman younger than 35 who had recovered from COVID-19. Here the CDR3 reads CASSPPAGVETQYF. The CDR3 bases are TGTGCCAGCAGCCCGCCTGCGGGGGTTGAGACCCAGTACTTC.